This record looks at one TCR beta chain sequence and its context. CDR1 is MNHEY, CDR2 SMNVEV, per germline (reference sequence). Trimming removed 8 bases from V and 4 bases from J; junction bases left unmatched: 9. This CDR3 is built from 15 residues. Libraries were prepared by immunoSEQ multiplex PCR; TCRdb keeps only in-frame clonotypes and omits some of them. This sample has under 95,000 clones, with nearly 97% found just once. The source of the sample is a study of technical replicates of blood from a few donors. This clonotype originated in a human donor in good health. This sequence joins TRBV27 and TRBJ2-1; 9 nucleotides match TRBD2. What was sequenced was T cells isolated from PBMCs. The CDR3 DNA reads as TGTGCCAGCTCGGAGGGAACTAGCGGGTACAATGAGCAGTTCTTC. Encoded protein: CASSEGTSGYNEQFF.